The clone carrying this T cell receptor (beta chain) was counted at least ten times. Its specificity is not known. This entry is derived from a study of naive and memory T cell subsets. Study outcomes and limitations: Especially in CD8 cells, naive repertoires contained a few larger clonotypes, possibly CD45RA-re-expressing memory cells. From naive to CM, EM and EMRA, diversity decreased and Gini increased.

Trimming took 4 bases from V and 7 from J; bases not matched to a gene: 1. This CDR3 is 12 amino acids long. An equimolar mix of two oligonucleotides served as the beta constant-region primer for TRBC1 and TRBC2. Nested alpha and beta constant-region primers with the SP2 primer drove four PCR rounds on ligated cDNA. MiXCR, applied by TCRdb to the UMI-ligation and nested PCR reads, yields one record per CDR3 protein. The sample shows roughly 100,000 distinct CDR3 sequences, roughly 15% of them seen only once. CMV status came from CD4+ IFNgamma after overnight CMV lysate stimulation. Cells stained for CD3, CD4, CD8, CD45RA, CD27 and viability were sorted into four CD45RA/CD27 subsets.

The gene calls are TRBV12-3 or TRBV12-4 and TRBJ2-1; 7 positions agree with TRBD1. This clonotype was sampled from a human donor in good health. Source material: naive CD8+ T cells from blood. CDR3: CASSWGQNEQFF. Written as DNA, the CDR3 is TGTGCCAGCAGTTGGGGACAGAATGAGCAGTTCTTC.